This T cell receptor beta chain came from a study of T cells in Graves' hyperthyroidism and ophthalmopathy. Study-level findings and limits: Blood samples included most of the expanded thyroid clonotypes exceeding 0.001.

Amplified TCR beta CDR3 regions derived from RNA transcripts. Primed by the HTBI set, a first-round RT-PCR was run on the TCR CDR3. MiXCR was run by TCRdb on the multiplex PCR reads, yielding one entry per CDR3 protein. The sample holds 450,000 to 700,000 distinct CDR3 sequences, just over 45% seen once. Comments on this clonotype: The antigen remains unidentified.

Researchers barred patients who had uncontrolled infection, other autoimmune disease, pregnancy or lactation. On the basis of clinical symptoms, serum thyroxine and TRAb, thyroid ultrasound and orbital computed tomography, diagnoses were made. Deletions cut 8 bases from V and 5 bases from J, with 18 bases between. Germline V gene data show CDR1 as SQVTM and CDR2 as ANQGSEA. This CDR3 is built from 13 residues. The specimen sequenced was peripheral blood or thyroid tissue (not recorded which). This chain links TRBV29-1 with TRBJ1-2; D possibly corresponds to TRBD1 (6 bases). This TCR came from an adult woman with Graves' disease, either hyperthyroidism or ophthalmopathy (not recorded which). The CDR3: CSSPGDRRYGYTF. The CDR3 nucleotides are TGCAGCAGTCCAGGGGACCGGCGGTATGGCTACACCTTC.